The rows below give T cell receptor beta chains drawn from one sample of a study of CD8 T cells in Susac syndrome. TCRdb re-called the immunoSEQ multiplex PCR reads with MiXCR, one entry per CDR3 protein. The sample contains around 200,000 distinct CDR3 sequences, about 94% of which appear only once. The specimen was CD4+ T cells from PBMCs. The receptor set was obtained from a human donor with Susac syndrome. CDR3s include the opening cysteine and the closing phenylalanine or tryptophan. D genes are given only for firm matches. Not every row has a clone size; where given, it reads once, few, many or a size class.

size	V	D	J	DNA	CDR3
.	TRBV18	TRBD1	TRBJ2-4	TGTGCCAGCTCAACCGGGACAGAAGGAAACATTCAGTACTTC	CASSTGTEGNIQYF
.	TRBV19	TRBD1	TRBJ2-5	TGTGCCAGTGGGAACGACAGGGTTGAGACCCAGTACTTC	CASGNDRVETQYF
.	TRBV7-8	.	TRBJ1-2	TGTGCCAGCAGCTTAGACCACCACCCGGGCTATGGCTACACCTTC	CASSLDHHPGYGYTF
.	TRBV20-1	.	TRBJ1-2	TGCAGTGCCCCCCAGAACCGCGGAGCGGATGGCTACACCTTC	CSAPQNRGADGYTF
.	TRBV7-2	.	TRBJ1-1	TGTGCCAGCAGCTCCCCCCTCGGGGCGGCGAACACTGAAGCTTTCTTT	CASSSPLGAANTEAFF
.	TRBV3-1	.	TRBJ2-3	TGTGCCAGCAGCCAGGGAGTTTCGCAGTATTTT	CASSQGVSQYF
.	TRBV7-9	TRBD1	TRBJ2-3	TGTGCCAGCAGCTTAGACCGGGACAGGGCGACAGATACGCAGTATTTT	CASSLDRDRATDTQYF
.	TRBV7-8	.	TRBJ2-5	TGTGCCAGCAGCTTAGAACTTCGTGGGCGGGGAGAGACCCAGTACTTC	CASSLELRGRGETQYF
.	TRBV15	.	TRBJ2-6	TGTGCCACCAGCGGATCTTCGACAGGGAGGTCGTTAGGGGCCAACGTCCTGACTTTC	CATSGSSTGRSLGANVLTF
.	TRBV30	.	TRBJ1-6	TGTGCCTGGAGTGGGGACCGGATGGGTTCACCCCTCCACTTT	CAWSGDRMGSPLHF
.	TRBV5-1	TRBD1	TRBJ2-1	TGCGCCAGCAGCTTGACAGGGGGCGCCTACAATGAGCAGTTCTTC	CASSLTGGAYNEQFF
once	TRBV28	.	TRBJ1-5	TGTGCCAGCAGTTTAGGGGGCTCTAGGAATCAGCCCCAGCATTTT	CASSLGGSRNQPQHF
.	TRBV3-1	.	TRBJ2-2	TGTGCCAGCAGACCGGACTGGGGGCGTCCCGGGGAGCTGTTTTTT	CASRPDWGRPGELFF
.	TRBV14	.	TRBJ1-2	TGTGCCAGCAGCCCCGGACTGAACTATGGCTACACCTTC	CASSPGLNYGYTF